What follows are 14 T cell receptor beta chains derived from one specimen sequenced in a study of CD8 T cells in ankylosing spondylitis. Study results and caveats: Ankylosing spondylitis blood appeared to carry a characteristic TCR beta motif of seven to nine highly homologous variants.

Their specific antigens are unknown. MiXCR, run by TCRdb on the 5' RACE reads, gives a single entry per CDR3 protein. Found here are under 150,000 distinct CDR3 sequences, about 15% of them singletons; the top ten hold around a third. The specimen sequenced was blood, either unsorted or a sorted T cell fraction (not recorded which). The receptors stem from a male donor with ankylosing spondylitis.

CDR3 loop: CASSSGLAGITYNEQFF. The CDR3, as DNA: TGTGCCAGCAGCTCGGGACTAGCGGGAATAACCTACAATGAGCAGTTCTTC. This rearrangement joins TRBV7-9 to TRBJ2-1, with 13 bases that match TRBD2. The CDR3 has 17 amino acids. V trimming: 4 bases; J trimming: 2 bases; junction bases outside the gene matches: 5. Germline CDR1 SEHNR, CDR2 FQNEAQ (reference sequence).

The chain recombines TRBV20-1 with TRBJ1-5; D ambiguous. The germline V gene encodes CDR1 DFQATT and CDR2 SNEGSKA (reference sequence). The V end was cut by 4 bases, the J end by 2 bases, with 6 bases between. CDR3 size: 12 residues. DNA for the CDR3: TGCAGTGCTATGGACGGCAATCAGCCCCAGCATTTT. It yields the protein CSAMDGNQPQHF.

The chain uses TRBV2 and TRBJ1-1, with unresolved D. CDR1 SNHLY and CDR2 FYNNEI come from the germline V gene. V was shortened by 4 bases and J by 10 bases, with 10 bases between the two germline ends. The CDR3 loop spans 11 amino acids. The CDR3 sequence is CASSGLDGAFF. CDR3 DNA: TGTGCCAGCAGTGGATTGGATGGAGCTTTCTTT.

This clonotype was picked up a small number of times. The rearrangement uses TRBV6-2 or TRBV6-3 and TRBJ2-7, with D uncertain. In germline, CDR1 is MNHEY, CDR2 SVGEGT. The CDR3 consists of 16 residues. Deletions cut 5 bases from V and 0 bases from J, with 17 bases between. CDR3 loop: CASSHHVASGSYEQYF. The CDR3 DNA reads TGTGCCAGCAGTCACCATGTTGCGTCTGGCTCCTACGAGCAGTACTTC.

The chain uses TRBV20-1 and TRBJ2-1, with TRBD2 matching 8 bases. This CDR3 is 16 amino acids long. The trim removed 7 bases at V and 4 bases at J, leaving 15 bases unmatched. Germline V gene data show CDR1 as DFQATT and CDR2 as SNEGSKA (reference sequence). The CDR3: CSVPPGEGGGYNEQFF. CDR3 nucleotides: TGCAGTGTCCCCCCGGGGGAAGGCGGGGGGTACAATGAGCAGTTCTTC.

This clonotype appeared a few times. This chain links TRBV27 with TRBJ1-2; 9 nucleotides line up with TRBD1. The trim removed 4 bases at V and 1 base at J, leaving 7 bases unmatched. CDR1 is MNHEY and CDR2 is SMNVEV in the germline V gene (reference sequence). This CDR3 has 16 amino acids. The DNA of the CDR3 is TGTGCCAGCAGTTCGACAGGGGGTTTGGATAACTATGGCTACACCTTC. Protein sequence: CASSSTGGLDNYGYTF.

This clonotype was counted between two and nine times. J is TRBJ2-7 and V is TRBV4-1; D gene unclear. Germline V CDR1 and CDR2: MGHRA, YSYEKL. The CDR3 totals 15 residues. V gave up 4 bases and J gave up 2 bases, with 15 bases separating them. The CDR3 here is CASSLVDAAPYEQYF. Here the CDR3 DNA reads TGCGCCAGCAGCCTCGTCGATGCGGCCCCCTACGAGCAGTACTTC.

This clonotype was found a few times. The chain uses TRBV18 and TRBJ2-1; 7 positions agree with TRBD1. CDR1 and CDR2 from the germline V gene are KGHSH and LQKENI. The CDR3 runs to 15 residues. After removal of 0 bases from V and 4 bases from J, the junction contained 3 bases not matched to a gene. CDR3 bases: TGTGCCAGCTCACCACCGGACAGGCTATACAATGAGCAGTTCTTC. As protein: CASSPPDRLYNEQFF.

The CDR3 spells CASSQVIRYGYTF. The CDR3 nucleotides read TGCGCCAGCAGCCAAGTAATACGATATGGCTACACCTTC. V and J are TRBV4-1 and TRBJ1-2; D remains ambiguous. Germline assignment: CDR1 MGHRA and CDR2 YSYEKL. The CDR3 is made up of 13 amino acids. Deletions cut 1 base from V and 5 bases from J, with 8 bases between.

The V and J genes are TRBV12-3 or TRBV12-4 and TRBJ2-1, with D perhaps matching TRBD1 or TRBD2 (5 bases each). CDR3 length equals 14 residues. V was clipped by 3 bases and J by 5 bases, with 11 bases between them. The CDR3 loop reads CASSFGTDNNEQFF. The DNA of the CDR3 is TGTGCCAGCAGTTTTGGGACGGATAACAATGAGCAGTTCTTC.

V usage is TRBV16 and J usage is TRBJ1-1, with no clear D. The CDR3 runs to 14 residues. CDR1 is KGHSY and CDR2 is FQNENV in the germline V gene. V was clipped by 0 bases and J by 4 bases, with 9 bases between them. The chain's CDR3 is CASSQSVRATEAFF. In nucleotides, the CDR3 is TGTGCCAGCAGCCAATCTGTAAGGGCCACTGAAGCTTTCTTT.

The V gene is TRBV27, the J gene TRBJ2-7, with TRBD2 identical over 8 bases. The V segment lost 5 bases and the J segment 0 bases; nucleotides outside the gene matches: 9. Germline CDR1 MNHEY, CDR2 SMNVEV (reference sequence). There are 16 residues in the CDR3. Here the CDR3 reads CASSPYSGVSSYEQYF. The CDR3 coding sequence is TGTGCCAGCAGTCCGTATAGCGGGGTCAGCTCCTACGAGCAGTACTTC.

The CDR3 DNA reads TGCGCCAGCAGCTCGGAACCCCAGGTTTATAATTCACCCCTCCACTTT. This encodes CASSSEPQVYNSPLHF. The rearrangement uses TRBV5-1 and TRBJ1-6; no clear D gene. This CDR3 is 16 amino acids long. Trimming left V 3 bases short and J 4 bases short, with 14 bases between. Germline loops: CDR1 SGHRS, CDR2 YFSETQ.

The gene calls are TRBV7-8 and TRBJ2-4, with D perhaps being TRBD1 or TRBD2 (5 bases each). This CDR3 is 15 amino acids long. V lost 3 bases, J lost 8 bases, and 17 bases lay in between. The germline gives CDR1 SGHVS, CDR2 FQNEAQ. CDR3 residues: CASSLAGRVGDIQYF. The CDR3 DNA reads TGTGCCAGCAGCTTGGCGGGTAGAGTAGGGGACATTCAGTACTTC.